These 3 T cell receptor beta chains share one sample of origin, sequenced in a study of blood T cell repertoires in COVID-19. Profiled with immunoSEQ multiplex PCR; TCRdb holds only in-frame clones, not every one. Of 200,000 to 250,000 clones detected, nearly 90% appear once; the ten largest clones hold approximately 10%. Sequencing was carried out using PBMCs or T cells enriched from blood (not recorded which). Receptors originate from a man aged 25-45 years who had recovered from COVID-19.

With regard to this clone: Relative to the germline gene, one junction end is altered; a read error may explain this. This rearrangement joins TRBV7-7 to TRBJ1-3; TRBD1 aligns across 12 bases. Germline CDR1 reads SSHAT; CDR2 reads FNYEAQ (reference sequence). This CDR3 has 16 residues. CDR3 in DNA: TGTGCTAGCAGCCCAGGGACAGGGGGCGCCGGAAACACCATATATTTT. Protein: CASSPGTGGAGNTIYF. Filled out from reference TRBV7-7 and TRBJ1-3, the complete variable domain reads GAGVSQSPRYKVTKRGQDVTLRCDPISSHATLYWYQQALGQGPEFLTYFNYEAQPDKSGLPSDRFSAERPEGSISTLTIQRTEQRDSAMYRCASSPGTGGAGNTIYFGEGSWLTVV.

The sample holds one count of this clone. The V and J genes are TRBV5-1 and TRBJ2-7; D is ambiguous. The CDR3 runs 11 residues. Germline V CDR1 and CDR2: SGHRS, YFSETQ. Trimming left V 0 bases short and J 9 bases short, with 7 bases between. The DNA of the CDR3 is TGCGCCAGCAGCTTGGACGCCGGGCAGTACTTC. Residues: CASSLDAGQYF.

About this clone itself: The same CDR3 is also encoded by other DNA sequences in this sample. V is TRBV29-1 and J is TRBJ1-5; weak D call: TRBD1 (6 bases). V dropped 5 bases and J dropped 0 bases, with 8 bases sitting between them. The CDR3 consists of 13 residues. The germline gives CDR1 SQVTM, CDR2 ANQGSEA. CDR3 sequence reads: CSVRTDSNQPQHF. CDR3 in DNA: TGCAGCGTTCGGACAGATAGCAATCAGCCCCAGCATTTT.